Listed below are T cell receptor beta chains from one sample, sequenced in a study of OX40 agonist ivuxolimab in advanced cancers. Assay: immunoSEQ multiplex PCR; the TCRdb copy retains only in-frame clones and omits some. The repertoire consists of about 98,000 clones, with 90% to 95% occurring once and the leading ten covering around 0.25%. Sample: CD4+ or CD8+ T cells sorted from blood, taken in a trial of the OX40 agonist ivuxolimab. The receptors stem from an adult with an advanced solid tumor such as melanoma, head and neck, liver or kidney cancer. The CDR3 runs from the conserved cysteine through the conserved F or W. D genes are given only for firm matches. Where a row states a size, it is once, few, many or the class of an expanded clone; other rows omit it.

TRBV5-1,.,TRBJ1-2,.,TGCGCCAGCAGCTTGGCCAGGGTCAAAGAAGATGGCTACACCTTC,CASSLARVKEDGYTF
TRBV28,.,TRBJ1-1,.,TGTGCCAGCAGAAAGGGAGGGTTGAACACTGAAGCTTTCTTT,CASRKGGLNTEAFF
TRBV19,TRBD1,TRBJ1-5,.,TGTGCCAGTAGACCCAGGGGGTTTGGAGTTAGTCAGCCCCAGCATTTT,CASRPRGFGVSQPQHF
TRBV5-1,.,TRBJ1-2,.,TGCGCCAGCAGCTTTGGGGGGGATAACTATGGCTACACCTTC,CASSFGGDNYGYTF
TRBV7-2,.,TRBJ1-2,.,TGTGCCAGCAGCCCGGACAGAAACTATGGCTACACCTTC,CASSPDRNYGYTF
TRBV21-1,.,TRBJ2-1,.,TGTGCCAGCAGCTTGGGCCCGAGCTCCTACAATGAGCAGTTCTTC,CASSLGPSSYNEQFF
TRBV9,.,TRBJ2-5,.,TGTGCCAGCAGCGTGGGCCTCCAGGAGACCCAGTACTTC,CASSVGLQETQYF
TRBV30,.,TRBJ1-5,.,TGTGCCTGGACCCGGGGAGAGGGTTATAGCAATCAGCCCCAGCATTTT,CAWTRGEGYSNQPQHF
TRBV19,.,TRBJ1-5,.,TGTGCCAGCTCGGGGGCCCTGAATCAGCCCCAGCATTTT,CASSGALNQPQHF
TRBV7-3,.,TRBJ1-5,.,TGTGCCAGCAGCCCCGGCCTCTCCGGGGGCAATCAGCCCCAGCATTTT,CASSPGLSGGNQPQHF
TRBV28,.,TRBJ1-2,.,TGTGCCAGCAGTTCGGCGGCAGGGAGTATGTATGGCTACACCTTC,CASSSAAGSMYGYTF
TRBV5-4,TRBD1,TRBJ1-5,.,TGTGCCAGCAGCTTGGACAGGGGCTTCAATCAGCCCCAGCATTTT,CASSLDRGFNQPQHF
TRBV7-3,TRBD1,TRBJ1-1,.,TGTGCCAGCAGCTTAGACAGGGAGAACACTGAAGCTTTCTTT,CASSLDRENTEAFF
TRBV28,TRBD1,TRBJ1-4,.,TGTGCCAGCAGTTCCCAACAGGGGGCAACTAATGAAAAACTGTTTTTT,CASSSQQGATNEKLFF
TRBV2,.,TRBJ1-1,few,TGTGCCAGCGGGCAGGATTACACTGAAGCTTTCTTT,CASGQDYTEAFF